These T cell receptor beta chains were read from a single sample in a study of cytomegalovirus exposure and HLA in healthy donors. The table came from immunoSEQ multiplex PCR; TCRdb's copy has only in-frame clones and leaves some out. The sample includes about 180,000 clones, roughly 79% seen only once; the top ten take approximately 4.4%. Material: PBMCs. Receptors were obtained from a woman aged 18 to 35 in good health and CMV-seropositive. CDR3s include the opening cysteine and the closing phenylalanine or tryptophan. The D gene is left open where the match is weak. The size field is filled for only some rows; it gives once, few, many or a size class.

abundance	v_gene	d_gene	j_gene	CDR3nt	CDR3aa
.	TRBV7-3	.	TRBJ2-1	TGTGCCAGCAGCTTAGTTGGAGGCACCTACAATGAGCAGTTCTTC	CASSLVGGTYNEQFF
.	TRBV5-1	.	TRBJ2-3	TGCGCCAGCAGCCCCGCGGGATTCACAGATACGCAGTATTTT	CASSPAGFTDTQYF
few	TRBV7-2	TRBD2	TRBJ2-3	TGTGCCAGCCGAGTGCTGCGGGGGGCCCCAGATACGCAGTATTTT	CASRVLRGAPDTQYF
few	TRBV27	.	TRBJ2-5	TGTGCCAGCAGCACCGCCGGGGAGACCCAGTACTTC	CASSTAGETQYF
few	TRBV13	TRBD1	TRBJ2-1	TGTGCCAGCAGCCCGGGACAGGTGAGGGGTGAGCAGTTCTTC	CASSPGQVRGEQFF
.	TRBV6-1	.	TRBJ2-7	TGTGCCAGCAGTGAAGGTACCTACGAGCAGTACTTC	CASSEGTYEQYF
.	TRBV23-1	.	TRBJ1-3	TGCGCCAGCAGTCAAACCGGAAACAGGGTAGGGCTTCCTGGAAACACCATATATTTT	CASSQTGNRVGLPGNTIYF
few	TRBV4-2	.	TRBJ2-7	TGTGCCAGCAGCCAAGAGGCAGGGGAGAGCTCCTACGAGCAGTACTTC	CASSQEAGESSYEQYF
.	TRBV9	.	TRBJ1-2	TGTGCCAGCAGCGTAGGAGACTATGGCTACACCTTC	CASSVGDYGYTF
.	TRBV2	TRBD2	TRBJ2-3	TGTGCCACCAACGAGGGAGGGGAGGCTGATACGCAGTATTTT	CATNEGGEADTQYF
.	TRBV7-2	.	TRBJ2-7	TGTGCCAGCTGCCCAAGGGGGGGGGTCGGGGAGCAGTACTTC	CASCPRGGVGEQYF
.	TRBV10-3	.	TRBJ2-5	TGTGCCATCAGTGAGCCGTCTTGGGGCCCGGCGGAGACCCAGTACTTC	CAISEPSWGPAETQYF
.	TRBV6-5	.	TRBJ1-5	TGTGCCAGCAGTTACTCGGAGGGCCCCCAGCATTTT	CASSYSEGPQHF
.	TRBV7-6	.	TRBJ2-5	TGTGCCAGCAGCTCCGCGGGGCAAGAGACCCAGTACTTC	CASSSAGQETQYF
.	TRBV6-5	TRBD1	TRBJ1-2	TGTGCCAGCATAGCCCGAGGGACAGGGAATGGCTACACCTTC	CASIARGTGNGYTF
.	TRBV10-3	TRBD1	TRBJ1-2	TGTGCCATCAGAGCCGGGACAGGGGAGAATGACGGCTATGGCTACACCTTC	CAIRAGTGENDGYGYTF
.	TRBV2	TRBD1	TRBJ1-2	TGTGCCAGCTTTCTTGATGCAGGGGGCGAAGGCTACACCTTC	CASFLDAGGEGYTF
.	TRBV4-2	TRBD2	TRBJ2-3	TGTGCCAGCAGCCAAGAGGTAGCGGGGGGCACAGATACGCAGTATTTT	CASSQEVAGGTDTQYF
few	TRBV6-4	.	TRBJ1-5	TGTGCCAGCAGTGTATCAGTAAATCAGCCCCAGCATTTT	CASSVSVNQPQHF
.	TRBV6-5	TRBD1	TRBJ2-7	TGTGCCAGCAGTCCACTCCGGGACAGGGTCTACGAGCAGTACTTC	CASSPLRDRVYEQYF
.	TRBV5-1	TRBD1	TRBJ1-2	TGCGCCAGCAGCGGGCGACAGGGTAGTGGGGCTAACTATGGCTACACCTTC	CASSGRQGSGANYGYTF
once	TRBV19	.	TRBJ2-7	TGTGCCAGTAGCGAGTATGATCAAACCTACGAGCAGTACTTC	CASSEYDQTYEQYF
few	TRBV5-1	TRBD1	TRBJ2-7	TGCGCCAGCAGCCTCCGGACAGGGTCCGAGGGGGAGCAGTACTTC	CASSLRTGSEGEQYF
.	TRBV27	.	TRBJ2-7	TGTGCCAGCCGGAGGGCGGACTACGAGCAGTACTTC	CASRRADYEQYF
.	TRBV5-1	TRBD1	TRBJ2-5	TGCGCCAGCAGCTCCGGACAGGCCGGCGAGACCCAGTACTTC	CASSSGQAGETQYF
.	TRBV7-2	TRBD1	TRBJ1-5	TGTGCCAGCAGCTTAGCAGGGACAGCTTTCGGGCCCCAGCATTTT	CASSLAGTAFGPQHF
few	TRBV5-1	TRBD1	TRBJ2-1	TGCGCCAGCAGCTTGGACACAGGGGCCAACAATGAGCAGTTCTTC	CASSLDTGANNEQFF
.	TRBV5-6	.	TRBJ1-6	TGTGCCAGCAGCATCGGGGAGGGACCGAGACCCCTCCACTTT	CASSIGEGPRPLHF
.	TRBV18	.	TRBJ2-7	TGTGCCAGCTCACCGAGAACAGGACCATACGAGCAGTACTTC	CASSPRTGPYEQYF
.	TRBV6-5	.	TRBJ1-1	TGTGCCAGCAGACAGGAGTCGGTGACTGAAGCTTTCTTT	CASRQESVTEAFF
few	TRBV18	.	TRBJ2-4	TGTGCCAGCTCACCAAGCGGAGGGACCAAAAACATTCAGTACTTC	CASSPSGGTKNIQYF
.	TRBV10-3	.	TRBJ2-1	TGTGCCATCACCGCCGGGGTCAGGGGCAATGAGCAGTTCTTC	CAITAGVRGNEQFF
few	TRBV15	.	TRBJ1-3	TGTGCCACCAGCAGAGCAGAAACAGGGGGAAACACCATATATTTT	CATSRAETGGNTIYF
.	TRBV5-1	TRBD1	TRBJ1-2	TGCGCCAGCAGCTGGAAAAGACAGGGCTATGGCTACACCTTC	CASSWKRQGYGYTF
.	TRBV7-9	.	TRBJ1-2	TGTTCCAGCAGCTCAAGGACAGCTAACTATGGCTACACCTTC	CSSSSRTANYGYTF
few	TRBV7-6	.	TRBJ2-7	TGTGCCAGCAGCCCGGAAGGGGGCTCCTACGAGCAGTACTTC	CASSPEGGSYEQYF
.	TRBV7-9	.	TRBJ1-1	TGTGCCAGCAGCCCTCCGGGGGGGGGTACTGAAGCTTTCTTT	CASSPPGGGTEAFF
.	TRBV19	.	TRBJ1-4	TGTGCCAGTCGACAGTCGGTTCATGAAAAACTGTTTTTT	CASRQSVHEKLFF